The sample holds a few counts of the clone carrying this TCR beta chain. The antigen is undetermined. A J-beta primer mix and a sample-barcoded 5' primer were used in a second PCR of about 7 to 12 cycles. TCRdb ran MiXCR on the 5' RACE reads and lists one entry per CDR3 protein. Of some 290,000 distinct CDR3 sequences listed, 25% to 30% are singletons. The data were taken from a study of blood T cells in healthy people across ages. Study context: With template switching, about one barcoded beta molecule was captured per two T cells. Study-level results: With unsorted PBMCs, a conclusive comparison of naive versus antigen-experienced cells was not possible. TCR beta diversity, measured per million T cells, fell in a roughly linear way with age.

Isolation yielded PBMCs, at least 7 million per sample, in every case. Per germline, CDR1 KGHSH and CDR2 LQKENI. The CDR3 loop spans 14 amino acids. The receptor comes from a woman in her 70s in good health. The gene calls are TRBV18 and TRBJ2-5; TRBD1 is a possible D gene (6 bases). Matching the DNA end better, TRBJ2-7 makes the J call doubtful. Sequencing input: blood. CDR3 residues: CASSPTTGNYEQYF. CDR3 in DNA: TGTGCCAGCTCACCAACGACAGGCAACTACGAGCAGTACTTC.